These T cell receptor beta chains were read from a single sample in a study of T-cell memory formation after mild COVID-19. A single record per CDR3 protein comes from TCRdb applying MiXCR to the 5' RACE reads. The sample contains roughly 400,000 distinct CDR3 sequences, 16% of which appear only once. The sample was PBMCs or a T cell subset sorted from them (not recorded which). These receptors all come from a man younger than 35 who had mild COVID-19 (a few samples of this study predate the infection). Cell type and time point are not known. The CDR3 runs from the conserved cysteine through the conserved F or W. Fields, in order: D gene, V gene, J gene, CDR3 protein. A D gene is named only where the DNA matches it firmly.

NA	TRBV3-1	TRBJ2-5	CASSGGLVETQYF
NA	TRBV7-9	TRBJ1-6	CASSLAGIPLHF
TRBD2	TRBV27	TRBJ2-3	CASNRLAGVTDTQYF
TRBD1	TRBV10-3	TRBJ1-3	CAISESTGRNTIYF
NA	TRBV5-1	TRBJ2-7	CASSWRRGYEQYF
TRBD2	TRBV5-5	TRBJ2-1	CASSLEAGGPEQFF
NA	TRBV12-3/TRBV12-4	TRBJ1-4	CASSSLHRKREKLFF
NA	TRBV3-1	TRBJ1-1	CASTTQGNTEAFF
TRBD1	TRBV4-2	TRBJ1-5	CASSQLDQGTGGDPQHF
NA	TRBV7-2	TRBJ2-7	CASSFGLAGPYEQYF
NA	TRBV9	TRBJ1-6	CASSVLGVWNSPLHF
NA	TRBV20-1	TRBJ1-2	CSARDRGDWDYGYTF
NA	TRBV9	TRBJ2-1	CASSAGHHFYNEQFF
TRBD1	TRBV5-1	TRBJ2-7	CASSPGTGRGEQYF
NA	TRBV5-6	TRBJ2-1	CASSFWERIGYNEQFF
NA	TRBV6-5	TRBJ2-2	CASSYSFVAGLPNTGELFF
TRBD2	TRBV5-1	TRBJ2-3	CASSSRLSGGVTDTQYF
NA	TRBV27	TRBJ2-1	CASRKGRTIYNEQFF
TRBD1	TRBV7-9	TRBJ1-3	CASSRNPGQTTGNTIYF
NA	TRBV5-1	TRBJ2-5	CASSRGETQYF
TRBD2	TRBV7-9	TRBJ2-3	CASSGSGGPLITQYF
NA	TRBV6-5	TRBJ1-3	CASGQSRSPGNTIYF
NA	TRBV7-9	TRBJ2-1	CASSLDSRSFF
NA	TRBV7-8	TRBJ1-5	CASSHHRRAQGYNQPQHF
NA	TRBV20-1	TRBJ2-1	CSAPGARNEQFF
TRBD1	TRBV18	TRBJ1-2	CASTWDRITEGYTF
NA	TRBV7-4	TRBJ2-1	CASSPPGRVAHEQFF
TRBD1	TRBV29-1	TRBJ1-4	CSARHTGQGLGKLFF
NA	TRBV28	TRBJ1-4	CASSPRGPGSNEKLFF
NA	TRBV9	TRBJ1-2	CASSVTYVAAGRYGYTF
NA	TRBV12-3/TRBV12-4	TRBJ1-3	CASSSRRGDTIYF
NA	TRBV11-2	TRBJ2-5	CASSLDQDKTQYF
TRBD1	TRBV29-1	TRBJ2-3	CSVESGTVTDTQYF
TRBD1	TRBV12-3/TRBV12-4	TRBJ1-5	CASSYGTANQPQHF
NA	TRBV11-3	TRBJ2-1	CASSLVGRPGQFF
TRBD1	TRBV30	TRBJ2-1	CAWTNWDRGNNEQFF
TRBD1	TRBV11-2	TRBJ2-5	CASSTQRTGDKETQYF
NA	TRBV19	TRBJ1-5	CASSRFNSNQPQHF
NA	TRBV4-1	TRBJ2-7	CASSQEPWAPNEQYF
TRBD2	TRBV5-1	TRBJ2-3	CATGLAGPGDTQYF
NA	TRBV5-1	TRBJ1-6	CASADRYNSPLHF
NA	TRBV28	TRBJ1-1	CASHERGYTEAFF
TRBD2	TRBV6-6	TRBJ2-5	CASSRGGGPPEETQYF
TRBD1	TRBV6-6	TRBJ1-5	CASRKQGATGNQPQHF
NA	TRBV9	TRBJ1-3	CASSVGADRAGNTIYF
TRBD1	TRBV5-1	TRBJ1-2	CASSVYRGGYGYTF
NA	TRBV5-5	TRBJ2-5	CASSSITGWETQYF
TRBD1	TRBV7-2	TRBJ1-2	CASSSRDSGVGYTF
NA	TRBV6-6	TRBJ2-7	CASSPFLVEQYF
TRBD2	TRBV11-3	TRBJ2-3	CASSYPSGGTDTQYF
NA	TRBV5-1	TRBJ1-6	CASSLELSGGNNSPLHF
NA	TRBV11-2	TRBJ1-2	CASSLAHDRGRYGYTF
NA	TRBV11-1	TRBJ1-6	CASSREGSTLHF
NA	TRBV4-1	TRBJ1-3	CASSQAGGVGNTIYF
TRBD1	TRBV12-3/TRBV12-4	TRBJ2-5	CASRTDRDKETQYF
NA	TRBV7-2	TRBJ2-2	CASSLALFTGELFF
NA	TRBV20-1	TRBJ2-2	CSARRDRDTGELFF